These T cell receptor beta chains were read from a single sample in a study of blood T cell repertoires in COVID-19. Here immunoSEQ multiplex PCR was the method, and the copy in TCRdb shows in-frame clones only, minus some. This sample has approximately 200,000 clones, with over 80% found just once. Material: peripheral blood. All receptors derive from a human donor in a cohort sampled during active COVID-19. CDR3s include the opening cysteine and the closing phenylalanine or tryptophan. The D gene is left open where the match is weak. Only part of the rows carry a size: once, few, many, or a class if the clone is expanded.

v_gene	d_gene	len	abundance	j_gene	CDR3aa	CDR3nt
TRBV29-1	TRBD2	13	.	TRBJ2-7	CSVDETSGYEQYF	TGCAGCGTTGATGAGACTAGCGGCTACGAGCAGTACTTC
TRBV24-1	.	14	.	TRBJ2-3	CATSDGGSTDTQYF	TGTGCCACCAGTGATGGCGGGAGCACAGATACGCAGTATTTT
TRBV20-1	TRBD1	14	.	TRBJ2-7	CSASPGQGPYEQYF	TGCAGTGCTAGTCCGGGACAGGGACCCTACGAGCAGTACTTC
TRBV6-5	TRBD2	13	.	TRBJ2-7	CASSSAGVREQYF	TGTGCCAGCAGTTCCGCGGGAGTGAGGGAGCAGTACTTC
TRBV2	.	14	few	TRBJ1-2	CASSEASPGLGYTF	TGTGCCAGCAGTGAAGCGAGCCCAGGGCTAGGCTACACCTTC
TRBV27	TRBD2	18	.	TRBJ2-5	CASSRGLAGESALGTQYF	TGTGCCAGCAGTCGGGGACTAGCGGGAGAATCGGCCTTAGGCACCCAGTACTTC
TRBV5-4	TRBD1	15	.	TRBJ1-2	CASNLLGQSYYGYTF	TGTGCCAGCAACCTCTTGGGACAGAGTTACTATGGCTACACCTTC
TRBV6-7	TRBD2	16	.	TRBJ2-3	CASSYGLAGWADTQYF	TGTGCCAGCAGTTACGGACTAGCGGGATGGGCAGATACGCAGTATTTT
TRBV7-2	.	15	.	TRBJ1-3	CASSSRRGLGNTIYF	TGTGCCAGCAGCTCCCGGCGGGGGCTAGGAAACACCATATATTTT
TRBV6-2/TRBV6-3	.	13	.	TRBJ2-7	CASSSTGNYEQYF	TGTGCCAGCAGTTCGACAGGAAACTACGAGCAGTACTTC
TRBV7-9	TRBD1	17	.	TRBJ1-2	CASSLYAGTGANYGYTF	TGTGCCAGCAGCTTATATGCCGGGACAGGGGCTAACTATGGCTACACCTTC
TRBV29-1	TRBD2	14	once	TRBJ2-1	CSVVSGRAPNEQFF	TGCAGCGTTGTTAGCGGGAGGGCCCCCAATGAGCAGTTCTTC
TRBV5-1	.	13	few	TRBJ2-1	CASSPPSVNEQFF	TGCGCCAGCAGCCCGCCCAGCGTCAATGAGCAGTTCTTC
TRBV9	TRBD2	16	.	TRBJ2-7	CASSVGASGRGYEQYF	TGTGCCAGCAGCGTAGGAGCTAGCGGGAGGGGGTACGAGCAGTACTTC
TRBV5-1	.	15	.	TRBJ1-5	CASSLGQHSNQPQHF	TGCGCCAGCAGCTTGGGACAGCATAGCAATCAGCCCCAGCATTTT
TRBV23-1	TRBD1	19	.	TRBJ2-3	CASSQRPLSGTGRQDTQYF	TGCGCCAGCAGTCAAAGGCCCTTATCCGGGACAGGCCGCCAAGATACGCAGTATTTT
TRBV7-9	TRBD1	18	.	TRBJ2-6	CASSRGGTGIPGANVLTF	TGTGCCAGCAGCCGAGGGGGGACAGGGATCCCTGGGGCCAACGTCCTGACTTTC
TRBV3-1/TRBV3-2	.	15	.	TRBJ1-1	CASSQVWGVLGEAFF	TGTGCCAGCAGCCAAGTCTGGGGGGTCCTCGGGGAAGCTTTCTTT
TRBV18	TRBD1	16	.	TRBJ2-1	CASSPLGGQGAHEQFF	TGTGCCAGCTCACCATTAGGGGGACAGGGGGCTCATGAGCAGTTCTTC
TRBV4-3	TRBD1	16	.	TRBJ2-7	CASSLLGGQGIYEQYF	TGCGCCAGCAGCCTCCTAGGGGGACAGGGAATCTACGAGCAGTACTTC
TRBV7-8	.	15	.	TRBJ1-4	CASSPPRRFGEKLFF	TGTGCCAGCAGCCCCCCTAGAAGGTTTGGTGAAAAACTGTTTTTT
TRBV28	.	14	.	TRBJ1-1	CASSYNSGGPEAFF	TGTGCCAGCAGTTACAACAGCGGAGGGCCTGAAGCTTTCTTT
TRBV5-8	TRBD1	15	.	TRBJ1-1	CASSFRGRLITEAFF	TGTGCCAGCAGCTTCAGGGGGCGCTTGATCACTGAAGCTTTCTTT
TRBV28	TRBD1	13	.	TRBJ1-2	CASTTGTVYGYTF	TGTGCCAGCACTACCGGGACAGTCTATGGCTACACCTTC
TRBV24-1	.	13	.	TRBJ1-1	CATSAAGYTEAFF	TGTGCCACCAGTGCGGCGGGGTACACTGAAGCTTTCTTT
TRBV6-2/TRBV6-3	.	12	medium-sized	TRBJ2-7	CASSQGDFQQYF	TGTGCCAGCAGCCAAGGGGATTTTCAGCAGTACTTC
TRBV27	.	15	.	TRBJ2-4	CASSLLGASKNIQYF	TGTGCCAGCAGTTTACTGGGGGCGTCCAAAAACATTCAGTACTTC
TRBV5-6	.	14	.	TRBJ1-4	CASSRRGTNEKLFF	TGTGCCAGCAGCCGGCGGGGGACTAATGAAAAACTGTTTTTT
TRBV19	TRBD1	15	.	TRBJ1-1	CASTLLPGGNTEAFF	TGTGCCAGTACCCTACTACCAGGGGGCAACACTGAAGCTTTCTTT
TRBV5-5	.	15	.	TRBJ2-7	CASSLALAAPYEQYF	TGTGCCAGCAGCTTGGCCTTAGCGGCGCCCTACGAGCAGTACTTC